Listed here are 24 T cell receptor beta chains from one sample, sequenced in a study of blood T cell repertoires in COVID-19. Sequencing was performed with immunoSEQ multiplex PCR; in TCRdb, only in-frame clones are kept and a portion is missing. The sample lists about 39,000 clones, roughly four fifths seen once, with 42% in the top ten. Material: peripheral blood. These receptors were obtained from a human donor in a cohort sampled during active or convalescent COVID-19. The donor label of this sample is uncertain.

This chain links TRBV3-1 (or the pseudogene TRBV3-2) with TRBJ2-5, with D unresolved. CDR1 LGHDT and CDR2 YNNKEL come from the germline V gene (reference sequence). Trimming pared 0 bases from V and 5 bases from J, leaving 7 bases between. This CDR3 has 13 amino acids. The CDR3 nucleotides are TGTGCCAGCAGCCAAGATGTTATGGAGACCCAGTACTTC. Protein: CASSQDVMETQYF.

This clone was seen more than once but under ten times. V is TRBV27 and J is TRBJ1-5, with a tentative D call TRBD1 (5 bases). The V and J ends lost 5 bases and 0 bases respectively, with 17 bases between them. The CDR3 loop spans 17 amino acids. The germline V gene encodes CDR1 MNHEY and CDR2 SMNVEV (reference sequence). The CDR3 DNA is TGTGCCAGCAGTCCCGGGGGAGGGAAGAATAGCAATCAGCCCCAGCATTTT. Residues: CASSPGGGKNSNQPQHF.

The V gene is TRBV27, the J gene TRBJ2-1; 11 bases are a match to TRBD2. Germline V gives CDR1 MNHEY, CDR2 SMNVEV (reference sequence). This CDR3 has 17 amino acids. After removal of 8 bases from V and 4 bases from J, the junction contained 13 bases not matched to a gene. The CDR3 DNA sequence: TGTGCCAGCCGGAGAATAGCGGGAGGGCCGGGGTACAATGAGCAGTTCTTC. Encoded protein: CASRRIAGGPGYNEQFF.

This sequence joins TRBV12-5 and TRBJ2-1, with D tentatively TRBD2 (6 bases). From germline, CDR1 is LGHNT and CDR2 FRNRAP. V was shortened by 8 bases and J by 3 bases, with 8 bases between the two germline ends. The CDR3 is 12 amino acids. DNA of the CDR3: TGTGCTAGTACGCGGGACTACAATGAGCAGTTCTTC. Residues: CASTRDYNEQFF.

In its sample, this clone ranks as large. V gene TRBV4-3 combines with J gene TRBJ1-2, with 7 bases identical to TRBD1. Germline V gene lookup returns CDR1 LGHNA and CDR2 YSLEER. The CDR3 loop spans 16 amino acids. Trimming removed 0 bases from V and 8 bases from J; junction bases left unmatched: 12. The DNA of the CDR3 is TGCGCCAGCAGCCAAGATTGGGACAGTGGGGATGGAGGCTACACCTTC. Its translation is CASSQDWDSGDGGYTF.

The CDR3 reads CASRRQGHMNTEAFF. The CDR3 DNA reads TGTGCCAGCCGGAGACAGGGGCACATGAACACTGAAGCTTTCTTT. V gene TRBV27 combines with J gene TRBJ1-1; 8 positions match TRBD1. The CDR3 extends over 15 amino acids. CDR1 is MNHEY, CDR2 SMNVEV, per germline (reference sequence). Trimming at V came to 8 bases and at J to 0 bases, leaving 8 bases not matched to a gene.

This chain joins TRBV3-1 (or the pseudogene TRBV3-2) and TRBJ2-1, with 9 bases aligning to TRBD2. Germline trimming cut 1 base from V and 7 bases from J; bases unmatched to any gene: 5. CDR3 size: 15 residues. Germline CDR1 LGHDT, CDR2 YNNKEL (reference sequence). As DNA, the CDR3 is TGTGCCAGCAGCCAAGTTAGCGGGAGTATTAATGAGCAGTTCTTC. This gives the protein CASSQVSGSINEQFF.

CDR3 nucleotide sequence: TGTGCCAGCAGCTTTAACGACAGGTCATCACCCCTCCACTTT. It encodes CASSFNDRSSPLHF. The gene calls are TRBV14 and TRBJ1-6; TRBD1 is a possible D gene (6 bases). Germline values: CDR1 SGHDN, CDR2 FVKESK. The germline V and J ends were trimmed by 5 bases and 10 bases, with 15 bases remaining between them. The CDR3 has 14 amino acids.

This clone was detected a few times. The J gene is TRBJ1-2, the V gene TRBV2, with 7 positions matching TRBD1. The J segment lost 5 bases and the V segment lost 5 bases, leaving 5 bases of the junction unmatched. This CDR3 has 13 residues. The germline CDR1 and CDR2 sequences are SNHLY and FYNNEI. The DNA of the CDR3 is TGTGCCAGCAGTACCAGGGGGGATTATGGCTACACCTTC. It encodes CASSTRGDYGYTF.

This clone was detected only a few times. J is TRBJ2-5 and V is TRBV7-2; possible D gene TRBD2, 5 bases. V lost 4 bases to trimming and J lost 2 bases, with 14 bases between them. Germline values: CDR1 SGHTA, CDR2 FQGNSA. CDR3 length: 15 residues. The chain's CDR3 is CASSYLEGVQETQYF. In DNA form, the CDR3 reads TGTGCCAGCAGCTATCTAGAGGGCGTACAAGAGACCCAGTACTTC.

The gene calls are TRBV5-1 and TRBJ2-2, with 13 bases aligning to TRBD2. Germline loops: CDR1 SGHRS, CDR2 YFSETQ. J gave up 2 bases and V 3 bases, and 7 bases lay outside the gene matches. CDR3 length equals 18 residues. CDR3 region: CASSYPGLAGVNTGELFF. DNA of the CDR3: TGCGCCAGCAGCTATCCCGGACTAGCGGGAGTTAACACCGGGGAGCTGTTTTTT.

V is TRBV24-1 and J is TRBJ1-5; 8 bases line up with TRBD1. This CDR3 has 16 residues. V trimming: 6 bases; J trimming: 0 bases; junction bases outside the gene matches: 6. Germline V gives CDR1 KGHDR, CDR2 SFDVKD. The CDR3 protein is CATSFRTGTSNQPQHF. DNA for the CDR3: TGTGCCACCAGTTTCCGGACAGGGACTAGCAATCAGCCCCAGCATTTT.

The chain is built from TRBV29-1 and TRBJ2-7; tentatively, D is TRBD1 (6 bases). This CDR3 contains 14 residues. V was shortened by 3 bases and J by 0 bases, with 12 bases between the two germline ends. Germline loops: CDR1 SQVTM, CDR2 ANQGSEA. The CDR3 DNA reads TGCAGCGTTGAGGCCTCGGGACACTCCTACGAGCAGTACTTC. Amino acid sequence: CSVEASGHSYEQYF.

The chain couples TRBV6-2 or TRBV6-3 to TRBJ2-5; a weak D match, TRBD1 (6 bases). The CDR3 has 14 residues. Per germline, CDR1 MNHEY and CDR2 SVGEGT. V lost 0 bases, J lost 8 bases, and 13 bases lay in between. CDR3: CASSYSEFRGTQYF. CDR3 DNA sequence: TGTGCCAGCAGTTACTCCGAATTCAGGGGAACCCAGTACTTC.

The chain couples TRBV5-5 to TRBJ1-2; 7 positions match TRBD1. The trim removed 6 bases at V and 7 bases at J, leaving 6 bases unmatched. This CDR3 is built from 12 residues. CDR1 SGHKS and CDR2 YYEKEE come from the germline V gene (reference sequence). The CDR3 DNA follows: TGTGCCAGCACTCCGACAGGGAGTGGCTACACCTTC. It translates to CASTPTGSGYTF.

This rearrangement joins TRBV5-1 to TRBJ2-7, with 11 positions matching TRBD2. CDR3 length: 15 amino acids. Unmatched junction bases numbered 8, after V lost 2 bases and J lost 7 bases. Germline V gives CDR1 SGHRS, CDR2 YFSETQ. CDR3: CASSFRLAGSSEQYF. DNA of the CDR3: TGCGCCAGCAGCTTCAGACTAGCGGGAAGTAGTGAGCAGTACTTC.

The CDR3 nucleotides are TGTGCCAGCAGTTTACAGGGGCGAGGCTACACCTTC. Translation: CASSLQGRGYTF. The chain joins TRBV28 to TRBJ1-2, with a weak D call TRBD1 (6 bases). Trimming took 2 bases from V and 8 from J, leaving 9 bases between them. Germline CDR1 is MDHEN and CDR2 is SYDVKM. There are 12 residues in the CDR3.

This rearrangement joins TRBV4-1 to TRBJ2-1; D gene uncertain. With 0 bases removed from V and 8 bases from J, the gap between germline ends came to 14 bases. The CDR3 is made up of 15 amino acids. Germline V gene data show CDR1 as MGHRA and CDR2 as YSYEKL. The CDR3 bases are TGCGCCAGCAGCCAAGATTTAGCCTTCCGTTATGAGCAGTTCTTC. This codes for CASSQDLAFRYEQFF.

V gene TRBV5-4 combines with J gene TRBJ1-4; D ambiguous. The CDR3 length is 14 residues. Germline V gene data show CDR1 as SGHNT and CDR2 as YYREEE (reference sequence). Between the trimmed V and J ends, which lost 4 bases and 4 bases, there was a span of 11 bases. The CDR3 spells CASSLDRSNEKLFF. CDR3 sequence (DNA): TGTGCCAGCAGCCTGGACCGGAGTAATGAAAAACTGTTTTTT.

This clone was recorded only once. The chain couples TRBV19 to TRBJ2-7; perhaps TRBD2 as D (6 bases). The CDR3 covers 14 residues. The germline CDR1 and CDR2 sequences are LNHDA and SQIVND (reference sequence). V was trimmed by 4 bases and J by 1 base, leaving 11 bases between them. The CDR3 loop reads CASSRGVVSYEQYF. CDR3 coding DNA: TGTGCCAGTAGTAGGGGGGTCGTGTCCTACGAGCAGTACTTC.

The rearrangement uses TRBV6-2 or TRBV6-3 and TRBJ1-1, with TRBD1 as a possible D gene (6 bases). The CDR3 contains 14 residues. The V end was cut by 4 bases, the J end by 4 bases, with 13 bases between. CDR1 and CDR2 from the germline V gene are MNHEY and SVGEGT. The CDR3 region has the DNA TGTGCCAGCAGTTGGCGGGGGCAGGTCACTGAAGCTTTCTTT. Its protein is CASSWRGQVTEAFF.

This clone came up many times. V gene TRBV7-3 combines with J gene TRBJ1-1; D unresolved. V gave up 4 bases and J gave up 1 base, with 7 bases separating them. In germline, CDR1 is SGHTA, CDR2 FQGTGA. This CDR3 spans 13 amino acids. This chain's CDR3 is CASSSGPNTEAFF. The CDR3 DNA reads as TGTGCCAGCAGCTCAGGCCCGAACACTGAAGCTTTCTTT.

This clone was found once. The chain recombines TRBV5-6 with TRBJ1-3; a possible D gene is TRBD1 (5 bases). Germline lookup yields CDR1 SGHDT and CDR2 YYEEEE. CDR3 length: 15 residues. V lost 3 bases and J lost 0, with 10 bases in between. CDR3 in DNA: TGTGCCAGCAGCTCTCCGACAGTCTCTGGAAACACCATATATTTT. This encodes CASSSPTVSGNTIYF. Full variable domain (rest looked up from reference TRBV5-6 and TRBJ1-3): DAGVTQSPTHLIKTRGQQVTLRCSPKSGHDTVSWYQQALGQGPQFIFQYYEEEERQRGNFPDRFSGHQFPNYSSELNVNALLLGDSALYLCASSSPTVSGNTIYFGEGSWLTVV.

The chain couples TRBV5-1 to TRBJ2-7; 9 bases are a match to TRBD1. The CDR3 covers 19 residues. CDR1 and CDR2 from the germline V gene are SGHRS and YFSETQ. After removal of 0 bases from V and 6 bases from J, the junction contained 19 bases not matched to a gene. Here the CDR3 DNA reads TGCGCCAGCAGCTTGGGATTGGCCTCTTCGAGACAGGGGGACCGCGAGCAGTACTTC. As protein: CASSLGLASSRQGDREQYF.